This TCR beta chain was sequenced in a study of blood T cell repertoires in COVID-19. Background on the study: T cells, B-cell-depleted T cells, or PBMCs supplied cDNA or gDNA.

The J segment lost 7 bases and the V segment lost 1 base, leaving 13 bases of the junction unmatched. The CDR3 runs 17 residues. Germline assignment: CDR1 MDHEN and CDR2 SYDVKM. As originally analysed: Amplification with reference gene primers provided the estimates of nucleated cell counts. Measured with immunoSEQ multiplex PCR; TCRdb has only the in-frame clones, and not every one. D and trimming come from the DNA, and the V and J calls and clone size come from that table. The sample lists approximately 94,000 clones, roughly 84% occurring once. The TCR comes from a man between 60 and 70 years old with acute or convalescent COVID-19. The sample comprised peripheral blood. The gene calls are TRBV28 and TRBJ2-1; 7 nucleotides align to TRBD2. The CDR3 reads CASSLYQGGGTKNEQFF. The CDR3 DNA is TGTGCCAGCAGTTTATACCAAGGCGGGGGAACGAAGAATGAGCAGTTCTTC.